The source of this T cell receptor beta chain is a study of CD4 and CD8 cells across lung adenocarcinoma regions. The CDR3 extends over 14 amino acids. Unmatched junction bases numbered 7, after V lost 4 bases and J lost 5 bases. Germline-derived CDR1 and CDR2 are MNHNS and SASEGT. TCRdb used MiXCR to reprocess the PCR reads, holding one entry per CDR3 protein. The sample shows approximately 6,000 distinct CDR3 sequences, almost 50% of them seen only once. Donors had localized lung adenocarcinoma, a non-small cell lung cancer. The genes are TRBV6-1 and TRBJ2-5, with 7 bases lining up with TRBD2. The sequencing sample was made of CD8+ T cells from the margin of a lung tumor. The TCR comes from a male donor with lung adenocarcinoma. The CD4 and CD8 labels of this study may be unreliable. CDR3 residues: CASSGAGGGETQYF. The CDR3 bases are TGTGCCAGCAGTGGGGCCGGCGGGGGTGAGACCCAGTACTTC.